The sequence of this TCR beta chain was determined in a study of T cell changes during pregnancy in multiple sclerosis. Profiled with immunoSEQ multiplex PCR; TCRdb holds only in-frame clones, not every one. This table holds 65,000 to 90,000 clones, roughly 90% found once. V trimming: 2 bases; J trimming: 11 bases; junction bases outside the gene matches: 10. The CDR3 runs to 15 residues. CDR1 and CDR2 (germline): MGHRA, YSYEKL. The gene calls are TRBV4-1 and TRBJ1-3, with 9 bases lining up with TRBD1. The clonotype was recovered from a female donor with multiple sclerosis, enrolled in a pregnancy study. Sample: peripheral blood, taken in the second trimester of pregnancy. The CDR3 DNA is TGCGCCAGCAGCCAACCCGGGACAGGGAATTTCCCCATATATTTT. Amino acids: CASSQPGTGNFPIYF.